Each of the 32 T cell receptor beta chains below was sequenced from the same sample in a study of T-cell memory formation after mild COVID-19. TCRdb re-analysed the 5' RACE reads in MiXCR, keeping a single row per CDR3 protein. Of 180,000 or so distinct CDR3 sequences in the sample, roughly 10% were seen once. The source material was PBMCs or a T cell subset sorted from them (not recorded which). The receptors derive from a young man who had mild COVID-19 (a few samples of this study predate the infection). Cell type and time point are not known.

The V call is TRBV6-2 or TRBV6-3, the J call TRBJ2-1; no definite D call. The CDR3 runs to 13 residues. Trimming took off 6 bases at V and 6 bases at J, with 12 bases between the two ends. CDR1 MNHEY and CDR2 SVGEGT come from the germline V gene. CDR3 bases: TGTGCCAGCAGAATAGAAGGGTCCAATGAGCAGTTCTTC. Translation gives CASRIEGSNEQFF.

The chain combines TRBV12-3 or TRBV12-4 with TRBJ2-1, with TRBD1 matching over 7 bases. The CDR3 is 15 residues long. V was pared by 5 bases and J by 2 bases, with 6 bases of the junction left unmatched. Written as DNA, the CDR3 is TGTGCCAGCAGTCCTTTCGACAGGGCCTACAATGAGCAGTTCTTC. This sequence encodes CASSPFDRAYNEQFF.

This clonotype was observed a few times. V usage is TRBV12-3 or TRBV12-4 and J usage is TRBJ1-1, with TRBD1 identical over 7 bases. V was clipped by 7 bases and J by 1 base; unmatched bases: 9. CDR3 size: 15 residues. The CDR3 spells CASTPPDRRNTEAFF. The CDR3, as DNA: TGTGCCAGCACCCCACCGGACAGGCGGAACACTGAAGCTTTCTTT.

In this sample, this clonotype turned up a few times. The chain has TRBV5-1 and TRBJ2-2; weak D call: TRBD1 (5 bases). The CDR3 sequence is 15 residues long. Per the germline V gene, CDR1 is SGHRS and CDR2 is YFSETQ. V dropped 2 bases and J dropped 4 bases, with 12 bases sitting between them. CDR3 bases: TGCGCCAGCAGCTTTTACAGGCCCCCCACCGGGGAGCTGTTTTTT. It specifies CASSFYRPPTGELFF.

The chain has TRBV11-1 and TRBJ2-7; D not certain. Germline V gene lookup returns CDR1 SGHAT and CDR2 FQDESV (reference sequence). The germline V and J ends were trimmed by 4 bases and 4 bases, with 8 bases remaining between them. The CDR3 contains 12 residues. The CDR3 DNA sequence: TGTGCCAGCAGCTGGGGAAGGTACGAGCAGTACTTC. It yields the protein CASSWGRYEQYF.

There are a few counts of this clonotype. The chain carries TRBV5-1 and TRBJ2-7; the D gene is possibly TRBD1 (5 bases). The germline CDR1 and CDR2 sequences are SGHRS and YFSETQ. This CDR3 contains 15 residues. V gave up 2 bases and J gave up 1 base, with 13 bases separating them. CDR3 protein: CASSFLTDGSYEQYF. CDR3 bases: TGCGCCAGCAGCTTCCTGACAGACGGGTCCTACGAGCAGTACTTC.

This clonotype was observed a few times. The V and J genes are TRBV2 and TRBJ1-4; 7 bases match TRBD1. J lost 8 bases, V lost 6 bases, and 9 bases had no gene match. Per the germline V gene, CDR1 is SNHLY and CDR2 is FYNNEI. The CDR3 has 14 amino acids. CDR3 protein: CASREGQLGEKLFF. The CDR3 DNA reads as TGTGCCAGCAGGGAGGGACAGTTGGGCGAAAAACTGTTTTTT.

This clonotype turned up a few times. The chain combines TRBV20-1 with TRBJ1-5; a possible D gene is TRBD1 (6 bases). The CDR3 extends over 13 amino acids. Per the germline V gene, CDR1 is DFQATT and CDR2 is SNEGSKA (reference sequence). V was trimmed by 3 bases and J by 4 bases, leaving 10 bases between them. The CDR3 spells CSASARGNQPQHF. Here the CDR3 DNA reads TGCAGTGCTAGCGCCAGGGGAAATCAGCCCCAGCATTTT.

V is TRBV2 and J is TRBJ2-1; the D gene is possibly TRBD1 (5 bases). The V gene lost 5 bases and the J gene lost 7 bases, with 12 bases spanning the gap. The length of the CDR3 is 13 residues. Germline V CDR1 and CDR2: SNHLY, FYNNEI. The CDR3 protein is CASSRGRDNEQFF. In nucleotides, the CDR3 is TGTGCCAGCAGTAGGGGCAGGGATAATGAGCAGTTCTTC.

V usage is TRBV6-6 and J usage is TRBJ2-2, with D perhaps matching TRBD1 or TRBD2 (6 bases each). CDR3 length equals 13 residues. V dropped 6 bases and J dropped 6 bases, with 11 bases sitting between them. In germline, CDR1 is MNHNY, CDR2 SVGAGI (reference sequence). The CDR3, as DNA: TGTGCCAGCAGGAGGGGGGCTGCCGGGGAGCTGTTTTTT. This encodes CASRRGAAGELFF.

The chain uses TRBV10-3 and TRBJ1-6, with D possibly matching TRBD1 (6 bases). Germline V CDR1 and CDR2: ENHRY, SYGVKD. Between the trimmed V and J ends, which lost 5 bases and 9 bases, there was a span of 11 bases. This CDR3 comprises 13 residues. The CDR3 sequence is CAISRQDGSPLHF. Written as DNA, the CDR3 is TGTGCCATCAGTAGACAGGACGGTTCACCCCTCCACTTT.

This rearrangement joins TRBV18 to TRBJ1-5; 8 bases are a match to TRBD1. J lost 6 bases, V lost 1 base, and 8 bases had no gene match. This CDR3 has 16 amino acids. Germline CDR1 KGHSH, CDR2 LQKENI. The CDR3 reads CASSPLEDRGGQPQHF. The CDR3 DNA reads as TGTGCCAGCTCACCACTTGAAGACAGGGGCGGTCAGCCCCAGCATTTT. The variable domain in full, with the rest retrieved from reference TRBV18 and TRBJ1-5, is NAGVMQNPRHLVRRRGQEARLRCSPMKGHSHVYWYRQLPEEGLKFMVYLQKENIIDESGMPKERFSAEFPKEGPSILRIQQVVRGDSAAYFCASSPLEDRGGQPQHFGDGTRLSIL.

This clonotype appeared a few times. The V and J genes are TRBV7-6 and TRBJ2-7; D not resolved. Germline CDR1 reads SGHVS; CDR2 reads FNYEAQ. The germline V and J ends were trimmed by 2 bases and 0 bases, with 8 bases remaining between them. The CDR3 has 14 amino acids. The CDR3 spells CASSLWTCSYEQYV. CDR3 sequence (DNA): TGTGCCAGCAGCTTATGGACGTGCTCCTACGAGCAGTACGTC.

The chain couples TRBV5-1 to TRBJ1-4; the D gene is possibly TRBD1 (6 bases). Germline V gives CDR1 SGHRS, CDR2 YFSETQ. The CDR3 contains 14 residues. V was trimmed by 4 bases and J by 4 bases, leaving 11 bases between them. CDR3 in amino acids: CASSPGAVNEKLFF. The CDR3 DNA is TGCGCCAGCAGCCCGGGGGCAGTTAATGAAAAACTGTTTTTT.

In nucleotides, the CDR3 is TGTGCCAGCAGCTTAACGCATAACAACAATGAGCAGTTCTTC. Translation: CASSLTHNNNEQFF. J is TRBJ2-1 and V is TRBV7-2, with no clear D. V was trimmed by 2 bases and J by 5 bases, leaving 10 bases between them. This CDR3 region has 14 residues. CDR1 SGHTA and CDR2 FQGNSA come from the germline V gene.

This clonotype was counted a few times. V usage is TRBV7-8 and J usage is TRBJ1-2; TRBD1 is a possible D gene (5 bases). The germline V gene encodes CDR1 SGHVS and CDR2 FQNEAQ. V lost 1 base, J lost 5 bases, and 11 bases lay in between. This CDR3 has 14 amino acids. The CDR3 here is CASSLDAGSYGYTF. In DNA, the CDR3 is TGTGCCAGCAGCTTAGATGCAGGGTCGTATGGCTACACCTTC. Full variable domain (rest looked up from reference TRBV7-8 and TRBJ1-2): GAGVSQSPRYKVAKRGQDVALRCDPISGHVSLFWYQQALGQGPEFLTYFQNEAQLDKSGLPSDRFFAERPEGSVSTLKIQRTQQEDSAVYLCASSLDAGSYGYTFGSGTRLTVV.

J is TRBJ1-5 and V is TRBV7-9, with TRBD1 as a possible D gene (5 bases). V was trimmed by 1 base and J by 0 bases, leaving 16 bases between them. The CDR3 is 18 amino acids. The germline CDR1 and CDR2 sequences are SEHNR and FQNEAQ (reference sequence). In nucleotides, the CDR3 is TGTGCCAGCAGCTTAGTGGGACCTAAGGGGTATAGCAATCAGCCCCAGCATTTT. This encodes CASSLVGPKGYSNQPQHF.

This clonotype was detected a few times. The rearrangement uses TRBV20-1 and TRBJ1-5; no definite D call. Trimming took off 2 bases at V and 0 bases at J, with 8 bases between the two ends. Germline V gene lookup returns CDR1 DFQATT and CDR2 SNEGSKA (reference sequence). The CDR3 is 14 residues long. In nucleotides, the CDR3 is TGCAGTGCTAGAAGACACCGTAGCAATCAGCCCCAGCATTTT. This codes for CSARRHRSNQPQHF.

This clonotype has just a few counts. A read error may produce the germline difference seen at one junction end. The rearrangement links TRBV28 to TRBJ1-2, with D maybe TRBD1 (5 bases). Germline V gives CDR1 MDHEN, CDR2 SYDVKM. There are 12 residues in the CDR3. The CDR3 sequence is CASSGGNPITNF. CDR3 nucleotide sequence: TGTGCCAGCAGTGGGGGGAACCCTATTACCAACTTC.

This clonotype was seen repeatedly, ten times or more. The chain links TRBV5-1 to TRBJ1-5; TRBD1 is a possible D gene (6 bases). The CDR3 loop spans 15 amino acids. The ends were cut back, 0 bases at V and 7 bases at J, with 14 bases in the middle. Germline CDR1 reads SGHRS; CDR2 reads YFSETQ. In nucleotides, the CDR3 is TGCGCCAGCAGCTTGGCGGGGGCGACAGCCCAGCCCCAGCATTTT. Translating gives CASSLAGATAQPQHF. The variable domain in full, completed from reference TRBV5-1 and TRBJ1-5, reads KAGVTQTPRYLIKTRGQQVTLSCSPISGHRSVSWYQQTPGQGLQFLFEYFSETQRNKGNFPGRFSGRQFSNSRSEMNVSTLELGDSALYLCASSLAGATAQPQHFGDGTRLSIL.

This clonotype has just a few counts. V usage is TRBV2 and J usage is TRBJ2-5; TRBD2 matches 11 bases. The CDR3 sequence is 14 residues long. V shed 8 bases, J shed 4 bases, and the junction held 6 bases outside the gene matches. The germline gives CDR1 SNHLY, CDR2 FYNNEI. CDR3 nucleotide sequence: TGTGCCAGCCTGGGACTAGCGGTGGGAGAGACCCAGTACTTC. Its protein is CASLGLAVGETQYF.

V usage is TRBV20-1 and J usage is TRBJ2-1, with 9 bases identical to TRBD2. V lost 7 bases to trimming and J lost 9 bases; unmatched junction nucleotides: 13. The CDR3 spans 14 residues. Per the germline V gene, CDR1 is DFQATT and CDR2 is SNEGSKA (reference sequence). The CDR3 sequence: CSGPAGGGAGEQFF. CDR3 nucleotides: TGCAGTGGTCCCGCTGGCGGGGGGGCAGGTGAGCAGTTCTTC.

This clonotype was found a few times. The J gene is TRBJ2-3, the V gene TRBV4-3; a weak D match, TRBD2 (6 bases). This CDR3 has 14 residues. CDR1 and CDR2 (germline): LGHNA, YSLEER. The germline V and J ends were trimmed by 0 bases and 8 bases, with 12 bases remaining between them. The CDR3 DNA is TGCGCCAGCAGCCAAGATCGTAATAGCGGTACGCAGTATTTT. It specifies CASSQDRNSGTQYF.

This clonotype was seen a few times. V gene TRBV30 combines with J gene TRBJ1-5; weak D call: TRBD1 (5 bases). The CDR3 has 16 residues. Germline assignment: CDR1 GTSNPN and CDR2 SVGIG (reference sequence). V dropped 1 base and J dropped 4 bases, with 17 bases sitting between them. CDR3 region: CAWSASRDSINQPQHF. The CDR3, as DNA: TGTGCCTGGAGTGCTTCCCGGGACTCCATTAATCAGCCCCAGCATTTT.

In its sample, this clonotype was seen a few times. The V call is TRBV6-2 or TRBV6-3, the J call TRBJ2-3; TRBD2 aligns across 9 bases. The CDR3 totals 15 residues. The junction had 6 bases not matched to a gene; V was cut back by 6 bases and J by 2 bases. Germline V gene sequence: CDR1 MNHEY, CDR2 SVGEGT. CDR3 nucleotide sequence: TGTGCCAGCAGACGTAGCGGGGGCTACACAGATACGCAGTATTTT. It yields the protein CASRRSGGYTDTQYF.

This clonotype was counted a few times. J is TRBJ2-7 and V is TRBV10-3; D is uncertain. CDR1 is ENHRY, CDR2 SYGVKD, per germline. The CDR3 sequence is 12 residues long. V gave up 0 bases and J gave up 4 bases, with 4 bases separating them. For the CDR3, the DNA is TGTGCCATCAGTGAGTCCTCATACGAGCAGTACTTC. Amino acids: CAISESSYEQYF.

This clonotype was detected ten times or more. The gene calls are TRBV7-2 and TRBJ2-3, with D unclear. V lost 1 base to trimming and J lost 0 bases, with 5 bases between them. This CDR3 is 14 amino acids long. Per germline, CDR1 SGHTA and CDR2 FQGNSA. CDR3 protein: CASSLEESTDTQYF. The CDR3 DNA follows: TGTGCCAGCAGCTTAGAGGAGAGCACAGATACGCAGTATTTT.

This clonotype was found many times. The chain uses TRBV18 and TRBJ1-1; D may be TRBD1 (5 bases). The CDR3 runs to 15 residues. Trimming pared 6 bases from V and 3 bases from J, leaving 17 bases between. CDR1 is KGHSH, CDR2 LQKENI, per germline. CDR3: CASSLNGPGYTEAFF. DNA of the CDR3: TGTGCCAGCTCTCTGAACGGACCAGGGTACACTGAAGCTTTCTTT.

This clonotype was found a few times. In nucleotides, the CDR3 is TGTGCCAGCAGCTTAGTAGTCCGAGGGGGGCTCAACGAGCAGTACTTC. It yields the protein CASSLVVRGGLNEQYF. The chain recombines TRBV7-8 with TRBJ2-7; D is tentatively TRBD1 or TRBD2 (6 bases each). Germline values: CDR1 SGHVS, CDR2 FQNEAQ. There are 16 residues in the CDR3. V was pared by 1 base and J by 5 bases, with 18 bases between.

This clonotype appeared many times. The genes are TRBV10-3 and TRBJ1-2; D gene ambiguous. There are 13 residues in the CDR3. The V end lost 0 bases, the J end lost 6 bases, and 8 bases lay between the germline ends. Per the germline V gene, CDR1 is ENHRY and CDR2 is SYGVKD. CDR3 residues: CAISESIEDGYTF. Written as DNA, the CDR3 is TGTGCCATCAGTGAGTCGATAGAGGATGGCTACACCTTC.

In this sample, this clonotype turned up a few times. The rearrangement joins TRBV24-1 to TRBJ2-1, with TRBD2 as a possible D gene (5 bases). The germline gives CDR1 KGHDR, CDR2 SFDVKD. V lost 6 bases and J lost 8, with 28 bases in between. The CDR3 spans 18 residues. In DNA form, the CDR3 reads TGTGCCACCAGTCGGAGGTGGGCCTGGATGGTCCGAGGGCATGAGCAGTTCTTC. Its translation: CATSRRWAWMVRGHEQFF.

V is TRBV18 and J is TRBJ1-6, with D maybe TRBD1 (6 bases). The CDR3 has 14 amino acids. Germline loops: CDR1 KGHSH, CDR2 LQKENI. Deletions cut 6 bases from V and 4 bases from J, with 10 bases between. The CDR3 region has the DNA TGTGCCAGCTCGACAGGCCCATATAATTCACCCCTCCACTTT. Encoded protein: CASSTGPYNSPLHF.